The 22 T cell receptor beta chains reported below all come from one sample, sequenced in a study of OX40 agonist ivuxolimab in advanced cancers. TCRdb's table, derived via immunoSEQ multiplex PCR, lists solely in-frame clones and lacks some. The sample has tens of thousands of clones; around 92% are singletons. The material sequenced was CD4+ or CD8+ T cells sorted from blood, taken in a trial of the OX40 agonist ivuxolimab. These receptors all come from an adult with an advanced solid tumor such as melanoma, head and neck, liver or kidney cancer.

The chain has TRBV6-5 and TRBJ1-5; D gene unclear. CDR1 MNHEY and CDR2 SVGAGI come from the germline V gene. The CDR3 loop spans 13 amino acids. With 6 bases removed from V and 3 bases from J, the gap between germline ends came to 9 bases. For the CDR3, the DNA is TGTGCCAGCAGCCGGGCCAACAATCAGCCCCAGCATTTT. As protein: CASSRANNQPQHF.

The rearrangement joins TRBV15 to TRBJ2-1; the D gene is possibly TRBD2 (6 bases). The CDR3 extends over 15 amino acids. V was clipped by 5 bases and J by 5 bases, with 16 bases between them. Germline CDR1 LNHNV, CDR2 YYDKDF (reference sequence). This CDR3 reads CATSRGGTLDNEQFF. In nucleotides, the CDR3 is TGTGCCACCAGCCGGGGTGGGACTTTAGACAATGAGCAGTTCTTC.

This chain uses TRBV7-2 with TRBJ1-5; D is possibly TRBD1 (6 bases). Between the trimmed V and J ends, which lost 5 bases and 2 bases, there was a span of 10 bases. The CDR3 contains 14 residues. Germline CDR1 is SGHTA and CDR2 is FQGNSA. This CDR3 is CASSANRGNQPQHF. CDR3 nucleotide sequence: TGTGCCAGCAGCGCTAACAGGGGCAATCAGCCCCAGCATTTT.

The chain employs TRBV29-1 and TRBJ1-4; D is unresolved. Trimming removed 6 bases from V and 6 bases from J, with 14 bases in between. The V gene's germline CDR1 is SQVTM and CDR2 ANQGSEA. The CDR3 is 13 residues long. DNA of the CDR3: TGCAGCGTAAAGAGGGCGGAGGATGAAAAACTGTTTTTT. Translated: CSVKRAEDEKLFF.

CDR3 nucleotide sequence: TGCGCCAGCAGCTTGGATGGCTCCTATAATTCACCCCTCCACTTT. Translated: CASSLDGSYNSPLHF. The V gene is TRBV5-1, the J gene TRBJ1-6, with D unclear. The CDR3 extends over 15 amino acids. Germline V lookup: CDR1 SGHRS, CDR2 YFSETQ. Trimming shortened V by 0 bases and J by 0 bases, and 4 bases separated the two germline ends.

CDR3 sequence reads: CASSGSFSYGYTF. CDR3 bases: TGTGCCAGCAGTGGGTCCTTCTCCTATGGCTACACCTTC. The chain has TRBV25-1 and TRBJ1-2; D gene unclear. V shed 4 bases and J shed 4 bases, with 10 bases lying between them. In germline, CDR1 is MGHDK, CDR2 SYGVNS. The CDR3 is 13 residues long.

The chain combines TRBV9 with TRBJ1-1, with D perhaps TRBD1 (5 bases). Germline values: CDR1 SGDLS, CDR2 YYNGEE. This CDR3 is 15 amino acids long. Trimming cost V 4 bases and J 7 bases, with 20 bases left between them. The CDR3 region is CASSPRTLEWDEAFF. CDR3 coding DNA: TGTGCCAGCAGCCCCCGGACACTCGAGTGGGATGAAGCTTTCTTT.

The CDR3 spells CASRPGTGKEDEAFF. The DNA for the CDR3 is TGTGCCAGCAGACCCGGGACAGGGAAAGAGGATGAAGCTTTCTTT. This chain links TRBV7-9 with TRBJ1-1; 9 bases line up with TRBD1. The CDR3 totals 15 residues. J gave up 7 bases and V 6 bases, and 12 bases lay outside the gene matches. The germline gives CDR1 SEHNR, CDR2 FQNEAQ (reference sequence). The full variable domain, its missing parts supplied by reference TRBV7-9 and TRBJ1-1, is DTGVSQNPRHKITKRGQNVTFRCDPISEHNRLYWYRQTLGQGPEFLTYFQNEAQLEKSRLLSDRFSAERPKGSFSTLEIQRTEQGDSAMYLCASRPGTGKEDEAFFGQGTRLTVV.

V gene TRBV7-9 combines with J gene TRBJ2-7; 9 bases are a match to TRBD2. CDR3 size: 15 residues. Germline values: CDR1 SEHNR, CDR2 FQNEAQ (reference sequence). V lost 8 bases and J lost 4; bases outside the gene matches: 12. For the CDR3, the DNA is TGTGCCAGCGGCCCTATAGCGGGAGATAAGTACGAGCAGTACTTC. Translated: CASGPIAGDKYEQYF.

This chain uses TRBV6-5 with TRBJ1-1; D is undetermined. Trimming stripped 2 bases from V and 8 bases from J, with 6 bases between. Per germline, CDR1 MNHEY and CDR2 SVGAGI. This CDR3 region has 11 residues. The CDR3 DNA reads TGTGCCAGCAGTTACGGCATCGAAGCTTTCTTT. Its protein is CASSYGIEAFF.

This chain connects TRBV7-3 to TRBJ2-3, with D hard to call. V lost 5 bases, J lost 4 bases, and 10 bases lay in between. The CDR3 runs to 13 residues. Germline V CDR1 and CDR2: SGHTA, FQGTGA. CDR3: CASSALKADTQYF. CDR3 coding DNA: TGTGCCAGCAGCGCCTTAAAGGCAGATACGCAGTATTTT.

The V and J genes are TRBV6-4 and TRBJ1-4; D gene uncertain. The CDR3 contains 11 residues. V lost 3 bases to trimming and J lost 6 bases, with 2 bases between them. Germline V lookup: CDR1 MRHNA, CDR2 SNTAGT. CDR3 region: CASSEYEKLFF. CDR3 DNA: TGTGCCAGCAGTGAATATGAAAAACTGTTTTTT.

The chain employs TRBV5-5 and TRBJ2-3, with D maybe TRBD2 (6 bases). V was cut by 3 bases and J by 4 bases, with 6 bases left in between. CDR1 and CDR2 from the germline V gene are SGHKS and YYEKEE (reference sequence). The CDR3 loop spans 12 amino acids. The DNA for the CDR3 is TGTGCCAGCAGCTGGAGGGCAGATACGCAGTATTTT. Translated, it gives CASSWRADTQYF.

The rearrangement joins TRBV9 to TRBJ2-2; 9 nucleotides agree with TRBD2. Looked up from germline, CDR1 is SGDLS and CDR2 is YYNGEE. The junction had 3 bases not matched to a gene; V was cut back by 3 bases and J by 3 bases. This CDR3 region has 15 residues. CDR3 in amino acids: CASSGLAAYTGELFF. Here the CDR3 DNA reads TGTGCCAGCAGCGGACTAGCGGCTTACACCGGGGAGCTGTTTTTT. Full variable domain (rest looked up from reference TRBV9 and TRBJ2-2): DSGVTQTPKHLITATGQRVTLRCSPRSGDLSVYWYQQSLDQGLQFLIQYYNGEERAKGNILERFSAQQFPDLHSELNLSSLELGDSALYFCASSGLAAYTGELFFGEGSRLTVL.

This clone was counted once. The chain joins TRBV21-1 to TRBJ2-1; TRBD2 is the table's D call, not checked against the DNA. TRBV21-1 is recorded as a pseudogene. This CDR3 is built from 22 residues. CDR3 nucleotides: TGTGCCAGCAGCAACTACTGGAGGACAGTCAAGACTAGCGGGAGCTCCTACAATGAGCAGTTCTTC. It codes for CASSNYWRTVKTSGSSYNEQFF.

The V and J genes are TRBV7-9 and TRBJ2-5, with D unresolved. CDR1 is SEHNR and CDR2 is FQNEAQ in the germline V gene (reference sequence). The CDR3 covers 12 residues. The V gene lost 6 bases and the J gene lost 5 bases, with 10 bases spanning the gap. The CDR3 loop is CASSPSMETQYF. In DNA form, the CDR3 reads TGTGCCAGCAGTCCCTCCATGGAGACCCAGTACTTC.

This clone has just one count. J is TRBJ1-5 and V is TRBV5-1; 10 bases are a match to TRBD1. The germline CDR1 and CDR2 sequences are SGHRS and YFSETQ. The ends lost 1 base at V and 6 bases at J; junction bases unmatched: 13. The CDR3 length is 18 residues. CDR3 residues: CASSLRPSGQGSGQPQHF. The CDR3 bases are TGCGCCAGCAGCTTGCGACCCTCGGGACAGGGGTCGGGTCAGCCCCAGCATTTT.

The chain employs TRBV10-1 and TRBJ2-1; no firm D call. Trimming pared 3 bases from V and 2 bases from J, leaving 11 bases between. This CDR3 comprises 15 residues. Germline CDR1 reads WNHNN; CDR2 reads SYGVQD (reference sequence). CDR3 DNA: TGCGCCAGCAGTGATGGTCTGGGGACCTACAATGAGCAGTTCTTC. It encodes CASSDGLGTYNEQFF.

The CDR3 DNA reads TGTGCCAGCAGCCCTCACGTAGGTAGCGGACCTTACGAGCAGTACTTC. Its translation: CASSPHVGSGPYEQYF. The rearrangement uses TRBV5-4 and TRBJ2-7; TRBD2 is a possible D gene (6 bases). Germline assignment: CDR1 SGHNT and CDR2 YYREEE (reference sequence). The V and J ends lost 4 bases and 4 bases respectively, with 21 bases between them. There are 16 residues in the CDR3.

The CDR3 sequence is CASSRQGANEQYF. DNA of the CDR3: TGTGCCAGCTCCCGACAGGGGGCGAACGAGCAGTACTTC. This chain uses TRBV18 with TRBJ2-7; 10 bases are a match to TRBD1. The germline CDR1 and CDR2 sequences are KGHSH and LQKENI. The ends lost 6 bases at V and 5 bases at J; junction bases unmatched: 4. The CDR3 has 13 residues.

The rearrangement links TRBV6-1 to TRBJ2-3; perhaps TRBD2 as D (9 bases). The CDR3 contains 15 residues. Germline values: CDR1 MNHNS, CDR2 SASEGT. The germline V and J ends were trimmed by 8 bases and 1 base, with 16 bases remaining between them. CDR3 sequence reads: CASQGASGGTDTQYF. CDR3 DNA sequence: TGTGCCAGCCAGGGGGCTAGCGGGGGCACAGATACGCAGTATTTT.

The chain is built from TRBV7-2 and TRBJ2-1; no definite D call. CDR1 and CDR2 from the germline V gene are SGHTA and FQGNSA. The CDR3 sequence is 13 residues long. The V end was cut by 2 bases, the J end by 7 bases, with 9 bases between. The CDR3 reads CASSLFGRNEQFF. The CDR3, as DNA: TGTGCCAGCAGCTTATTTGGAAGAAATGAGCAGTTCTTC.